These 15 T cell receptor beta chains came from one sample sequenced in a study of long-term antiretroviral therapy in people with HIV (dated by TCRdb to 2021 to 2024). Sequencing of the TRB variable region was done with the immunoSEQ hsTCRB v3.0 assay at survey level resolution. This immuneACCESS table, as held by TCRdb, lists in-frame sequences with V and J called but not all clones. Of the missing ones, under half trace to an unresolved V gene in checked studies; the others have no known cause. The sample records 24,000 or so clones, roughly 78% of which are singletons. The ten largest clones capture 9% to 10% of the sample. Sequenced here: unsorted PBMCs, sampled 1.2 years after starting antiretroviral therapy. Every receptor here comes from a middle-aged woman with HIV.

The chain uses TRBV5-1 and TRBJ1-5, with TRBD1 matching 7 bases. CDR3 length: 15 amino acids. The germline gives CDR1 SGHRS, CDR2 YFSETQ. After removal of 0 bases from V and 4 bases from J, the junction contained 4 bases not matched to a gene. The CDR3 bases are TGCGCCAGCAGCTTGGGGGGACAGCCAAATCAGCCCCAGCATTTT. Its translation: CASSLGGQPNQPQHF.

V usage is TRBV15 and J usage is TRBJ1-5, with D possibly TRBD1 on 5 matching bases. CDR3 size: 17 residues. V lost 5 bases, J lost 0 bases, and 17 bases lay in between. Germline CDR1 and CDR2: LNHNV and YYDKDF (reference sequence). For the CDR3, the DNA is TGTGCCACCAGCCCATCCCCCAGCAGGGATAGCAATCAGCCCCAGCATTTT. Residues: CATSPSPSRDSNQPQHF.

The chain carries TRBV4-1 and TRBJ2-1; 9 nucleotides match TRBD1. Germline V CDR1 and CDR2: MGHRA, YSYEKL. The CDR3 totals 14 residues. The J segment lost 8 bases and the V segment lost 4 bases, leaving 6 bases of the junction unmatched. The CDR3 protein is CASSPGTGWDEQFF. The CDR3, as DNA: TGCGCCAGCAGCCCGGGGACAGGGTGGGATGAGCAGTTCTTC.

The chain couples TRBV27 to TRBJ2-7; TRBD1 matches 9 bases. This CDR3 is 15 amino acids long. Germline V gene lookup returns CDR1 MNHEY and CDR2 SMNVEV (reference sequence). The ends lost 4 bases at V and 2 bases at J; junction bases unmatched: 6. The CDR3 coding sequence is TGTGCCAGCAGTTCTCCCGGGACAGGGACCTACGAGCAGTACTTC. This sequence encodes CASSSPGTGTYEQYF.

The rearrangement links TRBV4-1 to TRBJ2-3; D is undetermined. The CDR3 loop spans 16 amino acids. The germline CDR1 and CDR2 sequences are MGHRA and YSYEKL. Trimming took off 1 base at V and 1 base at J, with 12 bases between the two ends. CDR3 region: CASSQGWGMGTDTQYF. The CDR3 DNA follows: TGCGCCAGCAGCCAAGGTTGGGGAATGGGCACAGATACGCAGTATTTT.

The chain employs TRBV4-2 and TRBJ2-7; 8 nucleotides match TRBD1. The CDR3 extends over 16 amino acids. V was pared by 0 bases and J by 2 bases, with 6 bases of the junction left unmatched. The germline V gene encodes CDR1 LGHNA and CDR2 YNFKEQ. This chain's CDR3 is CASSQESQGATYEQYF. The CDR3 region has the DNA TGTGCCAGCAGCCAAGAGAGCCAGGGGGCCACCTACGAGCAGTACTTC.

The J gene is TRBJ1-4, the V gene TRBV5-1; 7 bases are a match to TRBD1. The CDR3 consists of 15 residues. V gave up 2 bases and J gave up 8 bases; unmatched junction bases: 9. Germline V gene lookup returns CDR1 SGHRS and CDR2 YFSETQ. This chain's CDR3 is CASSLGPGTAEKLFF. DNA for the CDR3: TGCGCCAGCAGCTTAGGCCCCGGGACAGCAGAAAAACTGTTTTTT.

This chain joins TRBV19 and TRBJ1-5; D possibly corresponds to TRBD1 (5 bases). The CDR3 loop spans 16 amino acids. Between the trimmed V and J ends, which lost 4 bases and 3 bases, there was a span of 16 bases. Germline V gene data show CDR1 as LNHDA and CDR2 as SQIVND (reference sequence). The CDR3: CASSTSLDSYNQPQHF. CDR3 nucleotide sequence: TGTGCCAGTAGTACCTCCCTAGACAGTTACAATCAGCCCCAGCATTTT.

This rearrangement joins TRBV6-5 to TRBJ2-1; D may correspond to TRBD1 or TRBD2 (5 bases each). The germline CDR1 and CDR2 sequences are MNHEY and SVGAGI. The length of the CDR3 is 11 residues. The V and J ends lost 6 bases and 9 bases respectively, with 9 bases between them. The CDR3 region is CASSPGAEQFF. The CDR3 DNA follows: TGTGCCAGCAGCCCCGGGGCTGAGCAGTTCTTC.

This chain links TRBV5-1 with TRBJ2-7; 10 bases map to TRBD1. CDR1 and CDR2 (germline): SGHRS, YFSETQ. The junction had 9 bases not matched to a gene; V was cut back by 7 bases and J by 2 bases. The CDR3 contains 15 residues. CDR3 sequence reads: CASSEWGQGTYEQYF. CDR3 bases: TGCGCCAGCTCGGAGTGGGGACAGGGGACCTACGAGCAGTACTTC.

The chain has TRBV11-3 and TRBJ2-1, with 8 bases matching TRBD2. The V gene end was trimmed by 0 bases and the J gene end by 3 bases; junction bases not matched to a gene: 4. The CDR3 sequence is 16 residues long. Germline lookup yields CDR1 SGHNT and CDR2 YENEEA. The CDR3 coding sequence is TGTGCCAGCAGCTTAGATCTAACTAGCGGCTACAATGAGCAGTTCTTC. Protein: CASSLDLTSGYNEQFF. The full variable domain, completed using reference TRBV11-3 and TRBJ2-1, is EAGVVQSPRYKIIEKKQPVAFWCNPISGHNTLYWYLQNLGQGPELLIRYENEEAVDDSQLPKDRFSAERLKGVDSTLKIQPAELGDSAVYLCASSLDLTSGYNEQFFGPGTRLTVL.

The table lists this clone with a few counts. The J gene is TRBJ1-1, the V gene TRBV6-1, with TRBD1 as a possible D gene (5 bases). The ends were cut back, 4 bases at V and 0 bases at J, with 9 bases in the middle. CDR3 length equals 14 residues. In germline, CDR1 is MNHNS, CDR2 SASEGT. For the CDR3, the DNA is TGTGCCAGCAGTGGGGGACGACTGAACACTGAAGCTTTCTTT. Translation: CASSGGRLNTEAFF.

This chain links TRBV5-1 with TRBJ1-4; 8 bases agree with TRBD1. Germline CDR1 reads SGHRS; CDR2 reads YFSETQ. After removal of 4 bases from V and 6 bases from J, the junction contained 8 bases not matched to a gene. This CDR3 spans 15 amino acids. The CDR3 protein is CASSVRQGRDEKLFF. The CDR3, as DNA: TGCGCCAGCAGCGTCCGACAGGGGAGAGATGAAAAACTGTTTTTT. Using reference TRBV5-1 and TRBJ1-4 for the parts outside the CDR3, the full variable domain is KAGVTQTPRYLIKTRGQQVTLSCSPISGHRSVSWYQQTPGQGLQFLFEYFSETQRNKGNFPGRFSGRQFSNSRSEMNVSTLELGDSALYLCASSVRQGRDEKLFFGSGTQLSVL.

This sequence joins TRBV21-1 and TRBJ1-5; the listed D gene, TRBD1, was not tested against the DNA. TRBV21-1 is noted as a pseudogene. The CDR3 is 16 amino acids. CDR3 coding DNA: TGTGCCAGCGCAGAACTCGGACAGGGGGCTGATCAGCCCCAGCATTTT. It encodes CASAELGQGADQPQHF.

This clone has only a few counts. The chain links TRBV9 to TRBJ2-7; D remains ambiguous. This CDR3 has 15 residues. Germline CDR1 is SGDLS and CDR2 is YYNGEE. The V and J ends lost 0 bases and 2 bases respectively, with 12 bases between them. The CDR3 sequence: CASSVDSNPTYEQYF. In DNA form, the CDR3 reads TGTGCCAGCAGCGTAGACTCTAATCCGACCTACGAGCAGTACTTC.